Each of the 30 T cell receptor beta chains below was sequenced from the same sample in a study of CD8 T cells in ankylosing spondylitis. Study-wide points: Ankylosing spondylitis blood appeared to be characterized by a TCR beta motif of roughly eight highly homologous variants.

These receptors have no known antigen. TCRdb re-called the 5' RACE reads through MiXCR, storing one row per CDR3 protein. The sample includes 350,000 or so distinct CDR3 sequences, less than 10% of them seen just once. Sequenced material: blood, either unsorted or a sorted T cell fraction (not recorded which). Receptor source: a male donor with ankylosing spondylitis.

The V call is TRBV27, the J call TRBJ2-7; 10 nucleotides match TRBD2. The CDR3 extends over 18 amino acids. Germline CDR1 is MNHEY and CDR2 is SMNVEV (reference sequence). The junction had 12 bases not matched to a gene; V was cut back by 3 bases and J by 1 base. The CDR3 bases are TGTGCCAGCAGTTTGTGGGCTAGCGGGAGTTCGGAGTCCTACGAGCAGTACTTC. It translates to CASSLWASGSSESYEQYF.

In this sample, this clonotype turned up many times. The genes are TRBV6-1 and TRBJ1-3; D gene ambiguous. This CDR3 has 15 residues. Germline CDR1 MNHNS, CDR2 SASEGT. With 6 bases removed from V and 5 bases from J, the gap between germline ends came to 17 bases. CDR3 residues: CASSQDGAGRNTIYF. Here the CDR3 DNA reads TGTGCCAGCAGCCAGGACGGCGCCGGGCGAAACACCATATATTTT.

This clonotype was seen many times. This chain's CDR3 is CASRFSGANVLTF. CDR3 in DNA: TGTGCCAGCAGGTTCTCTGGGGCCAACGTCCTGACTTTC. The V gene is TRBV28, the J gene TRBJ2-6; D gene ambiguous. The CDR3 is 13 residues long. The V and J ends lost 6 bases and 0 bases respectively, with 3 bases between them. CDR1 and CDR2 from the germline V gene are MDHEN and SYDVKM.

This clonotype has at least ten counts. The V gene is TRBV28, the J gene TRBJ1-5; tentatively, D is TRBD1 (6 bases). V lost 5 bases and J lost 6, with 14 bases in between. In germline, CDR1 is MDHEN, CDR2 SYDVKM. This CDR3 has 14 amino acids. CDR3 in DNA: TGTGCCAGCAGTCCGGGAGGGGGAACTCAGCCCCAGCATTTT. Protein sequence: CASSPGGGTQPQHF. The variable domain in full, completed from reference TRBV28 and TRBJ1-5, reads DVKVTQSSRYLVKRTGEKVFLECVQDMDHENMFWYRQDPGLGLRLIYFSYDVKMKEKGDIPEGYSVSREKKERFSLILESASTNQTSMYLCASSPGGGTQPQHFGDGTRLSIL.

CDR3 DNA: TGCGCCAGCAGCTTGGCGAACAAGAGGAGCCAGTACTTC. It yields the protein CASSLANKRSQYF. This sequence joins TRBV5-1 and TRBJ2-5; D not resolved. The CDR3 sequence is 13 residues long. From germline, CDR1 is SGHRS and CDR2 YFSETQ. Trimming pared 0 bases from V and 10 bases from J, leaving 13 bases between.

This clonotype was observed a few times. This rearrangement joins TRBV28 to TRBJ2-2; 7 bases line up with TRBD1. This CDR3 is built from 15 residues. V was clipped by 5 bases and J by 3 bases; unmatched bases: 6. Looked up from germline, CDR1 is MDHEN and CDR2 is SYDVKM. CDR3: CASSPTGDHTGELFF. CDR3 DNA: TGTGCCAGCAGTCCCACAGGGGACCACACCGGGGAGCTGTTTTTT. The whole variable domain, filled in from reference TRBV28 and TRBJ2-2, reads DVKVTQSSRYLVKRTGEKVFLECVQDMDHENMFWYRQDPGLGLRLIYFSYDVKMKEKGDIPEGYSVSREKKERFSLILESASTNQTSMYLCASSPTGDHTGELFFGEGSRLTVL.

This clonotype was observed a few times. The chain uses TRBV29-1 and TRBJ1-2; D gene ambiguous. Trimming took off 3 bases at V and 0 bases at J, with 20 bases between the two ends. CDR1 and CDR2 from the germline V gene are SQVTM and ANQGSEA. The CDR3 has 17 residues. This CDR3 is CSVDLSAGENTNYGYTF. The CDR3 DNA reads as TGCAGCGTTGATTTATCGGCAGGAGAGAATACTAACTATGGCTACACCTTC.

The chain combines TRBV11-2 with TRBJ2-1, with D perhaps being TRBD1 or TRBD2 (7 bases each). The ends were cut back, 1 base at V and 8 bases at J, with 24 bases in the middle. The V gene's germline CDR1 is SGHAT and CDR2 FQNNGV. This CDR3 has 18 amino acids. The CDR3 loop reads CASSLVRSGGGGGYEQFF. CDR3 sequence (DNA): TGTGCCAGCAGCTTAGTACGCTCCGGGGGAGGGGGCGGATATGAGCAGTTCTTC.

The V gene is TRBV5-6, the J gene TRBJ2-7, with D maybe TRBD1 (6 bases). There are 13 residues in the CDR3. Germline V gene data show CDR1 as SGHDT and CDR2 as YYEEEE. Trimming removed 0 bases at V and 4 bases at J, with 8 bases between. This chain's CDR3 is CASSLGDKYEQYF. The CDR3 nucleotides read TGTGCCAGCAGCTTGGGGGACAAATACGAGCAGTACTTC.

This clonotype occurred a few times. The chain employs TRBV20-1 and TRBJ2-7, with D possibly being TRBD1 (6 bases). The CDR3 contains 14 residues. CDR1 is DFQATT and CDR2 is SNEGSKA in the germline V gene (reference sequence). Trimming took 6 bases from V and 2 from J, leaving 17 bases between them. The CDR3 DNA sequence: TGCAGTGCCAGGCCTCCGGACAGTACCTACGAGCAGTACTTC. Translation: CSARPPDSTYEQYF.

This sequence joins TRBV12-3 or TRBV12-4 and TRBJ2-5; TRBD1 is a possible D gene (6 bases). Trimming left V 7 bases short and J 7 bases short, with 13 bases between. CDR3 size: 12 residues. CDR3 in amino acids: CASTWDKRTQYF. The CDR3 nucleotides are TGTGCCAGCACTTGGGACAAGCGGACCCAGTACTTC.

This chain joins TRBV2 and TRBJ1-6; no clear D. Germline loops: CDR1 SNHLY, CDR2 FYNNEI. Trimming left V 4 bases short and J 0 bases short, with 10 bases between. CDR3 length: 16 residues. The CDR3 sequence: CASSGSASSYNSPLHF. As DNA, the CDR3 is TGTGCCAGCAGTGGGTCCGCGAGCTCCTATAATTCACCCCTCCACTTT.

This clonotype was seen only a few times. J is TRBJ2-5 and V is TRBV11-3; no reliable D call. CDR1 is SGHNT and CDR2 is YENEEA in the germline V gene. Trimming took 1 base from V and 5 from J, leaving 5 bases between them. The CDR3 loop spans 12 amino acids. As DNA, the CDR3 is TGTGCCAGCAGCTTAGTTAGTGAGACCCAGTACTTC. It codes for CASSLVSETQYF.

There are many counts of this clonotype. The gene calls are TRBV24-1 and TRBJ2-3, with TRBD2 matching over 7 bases. Germline V gene sequence: CDR1 KGHDR, CDR2 SFDVKD. V lost 7 bases, J lost 1 base, and 10 bases stayed unmatched. The CDR3 consists of 16 residues. DNA for the CDR3: TGTGCCACCAGCCAAGGACTAGGCCGTGGCACAGATACGCAGTATTTT. This sequence encodes CATSQGLGRGTDTQYF.

The rearrangement links TRBV12-3 or TRBV12-4 to TRBJ1-5; D is uncertain. The CDR3 sequence is 14 residues long. V lost 3 bases and J lost 3, with 9 bases in between. In nucleotides, the CDR3 is TGTGCCAGCAGTTTGGTGGGGAACAATCAGCCCCAGCATTTT. It specifies CASSLVGNNQPQHF.

This clonotype was seen repeatedly, ten times or more. The genes are TRBV7-3 and TRBJ2-2; D gene ambiguous. The CDR3 has 14 residues. Trimming removed 3 bases from V and 3 bases from J, with 8 bases in between. Germline V CDR1 and CDR2: SGHTA, FQGTGA. The CDR3 nucleotides read TGTGCCAGCAGCTTTGGACCTTACACCGGGGAGCTGTTTTTT. Translating it yields CASSFGPYTGELFF.

This rearrangement joins TRBV3-1 to TRBJ1-6, with TRBD1 as a possible D gene (6 bases). The CDR3 consists of 14 residues. CDR1 and CDR2 from the germline V gene are LGHDT and YNNKEL (reference sequence). With 4 bases removed from V and 5 bases from J, the gap between germline ends came to 9 bases. The CDR3 coding sequence is TGTGCCAGCAGCCGGACAGATAATAATTCACCCCTCCACTTT. It yields the protein CASSRTDNNSPLHF.

The chain uses TRBV7-2 and TRBJ2-3, with D tentatively TRBD2 (6 bases). This CDR3 has 16 amino acids. CDR1 is SGHTA and CDR2 is FQGNSA in the germline V gene. Trimming pared 7 bases from V and 2 bases from J, leaving 19 bases between. Here the CDR3 DNA reads TGTGCCAGCAAAAAAGGGACTTATATCGCCACAGATACGCAGTATTTT. Protein sequence: CASKKGTYIATDTQYF.

This clonotype was observed a handful of times. The chain couples TRBV10-3 to TRBJ1-6, with 12 bases that match TRBD1. This CDR3 region has 15 residues. The trim removed 4 bases at V and 11 bases at J, leaving 6 bases unmatched. Per the germline V gene, CDR1 is ENHRY and CDR2 is SYGVKD. The CDR3 DNA is TGTGCCATCAGTGCCCGGGACAGGGGGCTGGCACCCCTCCACTTT. Translating gives CAISARDRGLAPLHF.

The chain uses TRBV15 and TRBJ1-2; D not resolved. V shed 4 bases and J shed 8 bases, with 17 bases lying between them. In germline, CDR1 is LNHNV, CDR2 YYDKDF (reference sequence). The CDR3 is 14 residues long. CDR3 protein: CATSMVASAPGYTF. Written as DNA, the CDR3 is TGTGCCACCAGCATGGTTGCGTCCGCCCCCGGCTACACCTTC.

There are many counts of this clonotype. The CDR3 is CSVEVQAGTGELFF. CDR3 DNA sequence: TGCAGCGTTGAAGTCCAGGCGGGCACCGGGGAGCTGTTTTTT. The chain combines TRBV29-1 with TRBJ2-2; D may be TRBD2 (5 bases). V dropped 1 base and J dropped 4 bases, with 10 bases sitting between them. The CDR3 totals 14 residues. CDR1 and CDR2 from the germline V gene are SQVTM and ANQGSEA.

The rearrangement links TRBV10-3 to TRBJ1-5, with no clear D. V was clipped by 2 bases and J by 6 bases, with 11 bases between them. The germline CDR1 and CDR2 sequences are ENHRY and SYGVKD. The length of the CDR3 is 14 residues. This CDR3 is CAISESGVPQPQHF. The CDR3 DNA reads as TGTGCCATCAGTGAGAGTGGGGTACCTCAGCCCCAGCATTTT.

V gene TRBV28 combines with J gene TRBJ2-1; D may be TRBD1 or TRBD2 (5 bases each). V lost 4 bases and J 15 bases, leaving 13 bases between the germline ends. Germline CDR1 MDHEN, CDR2 SYDVKM. The CDR3 has 11 amino acids. The CDR3, as DNA: TGTGCCAGCAGTTCGGGGCTGGCGCGGTTCTTC. It is translated as CASSSGLARFF.

This clonotype has only a few counts. V and J are TRBV3-1 and TRBJ2-4; a possible D gene is TRBD2 (5 bases). Trimming pared 5 bases from V and 5 bases from J, leaving 10 bases between. Germline CDR1 and CDR2: LGHDT and YNNKEL (reference sequence). The CDR3 is 13 residues long. The CDR3 protein is CASSYRGENIQYF. Here the CDR3 DNA reads TGTGCCAGCAGCTATCGGGGAGAAAACATTCAGTACTTC.

V is TRBV7-2 and J is TRBJ2-6; D remains unclear. Germline V gives CDR1 SGHTA, CDR2 FQGNSA. V lost 3 bases and J lost 4, with 10 bases in between. The CDR3 loop spans 15 amino acids. The CDR3 bases are TGTGCCAGCAGCTTTCAATGGACCGGGGCCAACGTCCTGACTTTC. This sequence encodes CASSFQWTGANVLTF.

This clonotype has only a few counts. The genes are TRBV12-3 or TRBV12-4 and TRBJ2-3, with D perhaps given as TRBD1 or TRBD2 (5 bases each). This CDR3 has 14 residues. V lost 7 bases to trimming and J lost 1 base, with 12 bases between them. The CDR3: CASNEVGGTDTQYF. The CDR3, as DNA: TGTGCCAGCAACGAGGTGGGGGGCACAGATACGCAGTATTTT.

This chain connects TRBV7-3 to TRBJ2-3; D remains ambiguous. The CDR3 is made up of 15 amino acids. Germline CDR1 reads SGHTA; CDR2 reads FQGTGA. The ends were cut back, 1 base at V and 2 bases at J, with 10 bases in the middle. The CDR3 is CASSLSRGPTDTQYF. Here the CDR3 DNA reads TGTGCCAGCAGCTTAAGTCGTGGGCCCACAGATACGCAGTATTTT.

This clonotype has a single count. A much bigger clone sits one base away, suggesting this may be a read error. Here the CDR3 omits its conserved ending phenylalanine or tryptophan, so a read error is the likely source. V and J are TRBV5-1 and TRBJ2-2; D possibly corresponds to TRBD2 (5 bases). The CDR3 has 13 amino acids. Trimming cost V 6 bases and J 7 bases, with 13 bases left between them. Germline CDR1 and CDR2: SGHRS and YFSETQ. CDR3 sequence reads: CASNLLDGGELFS. CDR3 coding DNA: TGCGCCAGCAACCTACTAGATGGCGGGGAGCTGTTTTCT.

There are a few counts of this clonotype. The DNA of the CDR3 is TGCGCCAGCAGCCAAGGACTGCCTCGCACAGATACGCAGTATTTT. Its translation: CASSQGLPRTDTQYF. This chain uses TRBV4-1 with TRBJ2-3; D gene unclear. V gave up 1 base and J gave up 1 base, with 9 bases separating them. The germline CDR1 and CDR2 sequences are MGHRA and YSYEKL. The CDR3 covers 15 residues.

This clonotype was seen only a few times. For the CDR3, the DNA is TGTGCCAGTCGAAGCCCGGGACTACGACGTGAGCAGTACTTC. Amino acids: CASRSPGLRREQYF. The rearrangement uses TRBV27 and TRBJ2-7; 7 bases match TRBD2. The CDR3 loop spans 14 amino acids. Germline-derived CDR1 and CDR2 are MNHEY and SMNVEV (reference sequence). The trim removed 9 bases at V and 7 bases at J, leaving 15 bases unmatched.